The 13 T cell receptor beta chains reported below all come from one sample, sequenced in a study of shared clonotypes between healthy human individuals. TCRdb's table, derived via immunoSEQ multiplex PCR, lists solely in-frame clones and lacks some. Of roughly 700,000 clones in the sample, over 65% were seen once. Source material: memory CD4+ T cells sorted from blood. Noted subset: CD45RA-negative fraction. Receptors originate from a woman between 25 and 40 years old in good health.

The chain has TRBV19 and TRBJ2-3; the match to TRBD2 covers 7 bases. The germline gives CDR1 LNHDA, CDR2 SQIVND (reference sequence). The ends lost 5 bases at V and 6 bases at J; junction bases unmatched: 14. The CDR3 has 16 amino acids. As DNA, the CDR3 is TGTGCCAGTAGTCAAACGGGGGGAGCAAGAGCGGATACGCAGTATTTT. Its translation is CASSQTGGARADTQYF.

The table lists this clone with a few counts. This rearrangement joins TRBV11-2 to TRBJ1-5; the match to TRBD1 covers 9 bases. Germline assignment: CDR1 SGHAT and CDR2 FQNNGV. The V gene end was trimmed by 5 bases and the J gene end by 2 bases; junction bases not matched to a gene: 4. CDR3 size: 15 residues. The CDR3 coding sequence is TGTGCCAGCAGCGAGACAGGGGGAGGCAATCAGCCCCAGCATTTT. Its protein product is CASSETGGGNQPQHF.

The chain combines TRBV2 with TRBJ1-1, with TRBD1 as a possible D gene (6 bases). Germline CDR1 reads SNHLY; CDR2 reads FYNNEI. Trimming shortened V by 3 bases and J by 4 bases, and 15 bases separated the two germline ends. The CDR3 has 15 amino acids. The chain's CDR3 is CASSDSGTPATEAFF. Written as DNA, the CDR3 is TGTGCCAGCAGTGATTCCGGGACACCGGCCACTGAAGCTTTCTTT.

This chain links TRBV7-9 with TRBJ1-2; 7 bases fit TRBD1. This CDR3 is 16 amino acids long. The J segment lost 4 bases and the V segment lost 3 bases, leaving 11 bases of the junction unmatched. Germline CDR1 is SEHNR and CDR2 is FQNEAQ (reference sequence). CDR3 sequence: CASSLWQGEEGYGYTF. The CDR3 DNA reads TGTGCCAGCAGCTTGTGGCAGGGGGAAGAAGGCTATGGCTACACCTTC.

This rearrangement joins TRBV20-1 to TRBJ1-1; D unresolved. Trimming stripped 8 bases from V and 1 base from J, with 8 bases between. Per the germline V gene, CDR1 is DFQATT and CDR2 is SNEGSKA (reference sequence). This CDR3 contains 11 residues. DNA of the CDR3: TGCAGTCTCGACGAGAACACTGAAGCTTTCTTT. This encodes CSLDENTEAFF.

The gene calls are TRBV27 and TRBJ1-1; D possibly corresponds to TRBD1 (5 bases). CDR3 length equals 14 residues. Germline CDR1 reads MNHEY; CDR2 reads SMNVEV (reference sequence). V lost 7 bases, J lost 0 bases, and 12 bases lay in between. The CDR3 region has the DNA TGTGCCAGCACCCCAGGACATATGAACACTGAAGCTTTCTTT. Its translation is CASTPGHMNTEAFF.

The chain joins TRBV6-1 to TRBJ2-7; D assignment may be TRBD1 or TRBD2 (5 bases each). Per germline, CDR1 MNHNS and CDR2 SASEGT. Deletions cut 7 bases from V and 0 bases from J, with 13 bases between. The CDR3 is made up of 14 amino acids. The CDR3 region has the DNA TGTGCCAGCACAGCCGCAGGGAGCTCCTACGAGCAGTACTTC. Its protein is CASTAAGSSYEQYF.

The CDR3 DNA reads TGTGCCAGCAGCTCCCTAGGCCGAAGCACTGAAGCTTTCTTT. It encodes CASSSLGRSTEAFF. The V and J genes are TRBV7-9 and TRBJ1-1; D is undetermined. CDR1 SEHNR and CDR2 FQNEAQ come from the germline V gene (reference sequence). There are 14 residues in the CDR3. Trimming left V 4 bases short and J 4 bases short, with 13 bases between. The whole variable domain, remainder taken from reference TRBV7-9 and TRBJ1-1, is DTGVSQNPRHKITKRGQNVTFRCDPISEHNRLYWYRQTLGQGPEFLTYFQNEAQLEKSRLLSDRFSAERPKGSFSTLEIQRTEQGDSAMYLCASSSLGRSTEAFFGQGTRLTVV.

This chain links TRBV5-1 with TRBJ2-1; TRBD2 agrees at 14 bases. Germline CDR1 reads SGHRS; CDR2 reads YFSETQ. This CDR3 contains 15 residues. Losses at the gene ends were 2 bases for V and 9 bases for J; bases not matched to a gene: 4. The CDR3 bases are TGCGCCAGCAGCTTAGGGACTAGCGGGAGTCTTGAGCAGTTCTTC. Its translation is CASSLGTSGSLEQFF.

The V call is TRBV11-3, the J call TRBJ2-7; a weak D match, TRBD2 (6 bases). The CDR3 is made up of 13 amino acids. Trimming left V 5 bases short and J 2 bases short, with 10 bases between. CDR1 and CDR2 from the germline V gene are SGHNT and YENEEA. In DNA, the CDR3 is TGTGCCAGCAGCCACGGGAGCGCCTACGAGCAGTACTTC. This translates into CASSHGSAYEQYF.

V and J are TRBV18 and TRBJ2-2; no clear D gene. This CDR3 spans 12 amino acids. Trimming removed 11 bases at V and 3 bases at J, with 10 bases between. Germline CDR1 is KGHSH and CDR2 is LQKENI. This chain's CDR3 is CAGTFDTGELFF. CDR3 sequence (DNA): TGTGCCGGAACATTTGACACCGGGGAGCTGTTTTTT.

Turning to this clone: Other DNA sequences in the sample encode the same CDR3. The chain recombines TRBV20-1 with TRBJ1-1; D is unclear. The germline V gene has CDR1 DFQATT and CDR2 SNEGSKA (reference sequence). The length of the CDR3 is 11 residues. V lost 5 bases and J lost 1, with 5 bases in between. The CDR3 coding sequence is TGCAGTGCTCCCGGGAACACTGAAGCTTTCTTT. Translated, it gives CSAPGNTEAFF.

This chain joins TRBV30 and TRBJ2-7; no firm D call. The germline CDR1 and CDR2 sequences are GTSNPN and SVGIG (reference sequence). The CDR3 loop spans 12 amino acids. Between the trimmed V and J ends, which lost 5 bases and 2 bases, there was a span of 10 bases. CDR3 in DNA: TGTGCCTGGGGCGTCAGCGCCTACGAGCAGTACTTC. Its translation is CAWGVSAYEQYF.